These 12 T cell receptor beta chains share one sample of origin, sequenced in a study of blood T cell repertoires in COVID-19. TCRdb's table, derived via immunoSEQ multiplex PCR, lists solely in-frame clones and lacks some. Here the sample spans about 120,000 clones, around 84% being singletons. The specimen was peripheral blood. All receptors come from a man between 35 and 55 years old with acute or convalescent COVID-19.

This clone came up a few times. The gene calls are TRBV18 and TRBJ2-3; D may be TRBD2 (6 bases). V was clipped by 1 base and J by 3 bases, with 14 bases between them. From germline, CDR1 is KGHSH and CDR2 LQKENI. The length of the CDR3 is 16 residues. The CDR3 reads CASSPRTTFGTDTQYF. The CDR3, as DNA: TGTGCCAGCTCACCACGGACTACCTTCGGGACAGATACGCAGTATTTT. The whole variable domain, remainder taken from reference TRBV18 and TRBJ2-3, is NAGVMQNPRHLVRRRGQEARLRCSPMKGHSHVYWYRQLPEEGLKFMVYLQKENIIDESGMPKERFSAEFPKEGPSILRIQQVVRGDSAAYFCASSPRTTFGTDTQYFGPGTRLTVL.

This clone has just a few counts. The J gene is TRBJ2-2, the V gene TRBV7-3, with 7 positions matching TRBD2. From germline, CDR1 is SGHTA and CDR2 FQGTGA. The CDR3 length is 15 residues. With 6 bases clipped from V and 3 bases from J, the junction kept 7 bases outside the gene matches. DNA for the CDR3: TGTGCCAGCAGAGTAGGTAGCGGGTACACCGGGGAGCTGTTTTTT. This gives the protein CASRVGSGYTGELFF.

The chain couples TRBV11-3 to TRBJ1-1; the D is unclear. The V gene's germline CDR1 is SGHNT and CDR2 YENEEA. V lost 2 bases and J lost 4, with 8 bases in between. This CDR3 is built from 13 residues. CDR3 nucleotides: TGTGCCAGCAGCTTATCCGGGAGCACTGAAGCTTTCTTT. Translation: CASSLSGSTEAFF.

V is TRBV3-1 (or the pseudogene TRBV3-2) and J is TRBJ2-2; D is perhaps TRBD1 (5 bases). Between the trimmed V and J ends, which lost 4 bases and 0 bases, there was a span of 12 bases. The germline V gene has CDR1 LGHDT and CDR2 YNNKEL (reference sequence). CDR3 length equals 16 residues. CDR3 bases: TGTGCCAGCAGCCCCAGACAGTCGCCGAACACCGGGGAGCTGTTTTTT. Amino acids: CASSPRQSPNTGELFF.

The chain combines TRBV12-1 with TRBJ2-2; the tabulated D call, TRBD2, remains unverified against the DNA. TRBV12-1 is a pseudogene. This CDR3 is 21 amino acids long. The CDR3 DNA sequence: TGTGCCAGCAGCTCCTCGAGACAGGGGACATCTTGGACTAGCGCGCCCGGGGAGCTGTTTTTT. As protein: CASSSSRQGTSWTSAPGELFF.

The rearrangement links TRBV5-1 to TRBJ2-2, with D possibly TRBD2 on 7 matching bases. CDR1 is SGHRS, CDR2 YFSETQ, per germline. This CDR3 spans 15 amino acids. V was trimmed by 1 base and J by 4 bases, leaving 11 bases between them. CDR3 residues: CASSLPGGRTGELFF. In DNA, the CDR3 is TGCGCCAGCAGCTTGCCGGGGGGCCGCACCGGGGAGCTGTTTTTT.

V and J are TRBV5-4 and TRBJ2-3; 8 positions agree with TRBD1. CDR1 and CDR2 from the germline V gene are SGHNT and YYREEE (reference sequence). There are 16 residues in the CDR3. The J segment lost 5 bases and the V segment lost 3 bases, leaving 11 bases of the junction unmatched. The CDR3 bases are TGTGCCAGCAGCTGGGGGACAGGCTCTTTAGAAGATACGCAGTATTTT. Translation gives CASSWGTGSLEDTQYF.

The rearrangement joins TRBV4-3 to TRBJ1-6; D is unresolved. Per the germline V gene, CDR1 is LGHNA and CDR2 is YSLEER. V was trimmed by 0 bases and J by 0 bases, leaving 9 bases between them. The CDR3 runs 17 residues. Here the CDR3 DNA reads TGCGCCAGCAGCCAAGACCACTTGAGCTCCTATAATTCACCCCTCCACTTT. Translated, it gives CASSQDHLSSYNSPLHF.

In nucleotides, the CDR3 is TGTGCCAGCAGCTTACAGCGGGGGGGCCAGAGTGAGCAGTTCTTC. Its translation is CASSLQRGGQSEQFF. This rearrangement joins TRBV5-4 to TRBJ2-1; 10 bases line up with TRBD2. The V gene end was trimmed by 2 bases and the J gene end by 9 bases; junction bases not matched to a gene: 8. This CDR3 has 15 residues. Germline V gives CDR1 SGHNT, CDR2 YYREEE (reference sequence).

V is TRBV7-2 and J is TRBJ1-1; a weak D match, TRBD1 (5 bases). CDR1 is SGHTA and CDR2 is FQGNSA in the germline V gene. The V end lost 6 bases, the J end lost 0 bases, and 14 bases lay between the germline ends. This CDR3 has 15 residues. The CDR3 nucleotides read TGTGCCAGCAGTTCGGGGGGATTAATGAACACTGAAGCTTTCTTT. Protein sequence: CASSSGGLMNTEAFF. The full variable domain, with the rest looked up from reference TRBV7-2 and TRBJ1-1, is GAGVSQSPSNKVTEKGKDVELRCDPISGHTALYWYRQSLGQGLEFLIYFQGNSAPDKSGLPSDRFSAERTGGSVSTLTIQRTQQEDSAVYLCASSSGGLMNTEAFFGQGTRLTVV.

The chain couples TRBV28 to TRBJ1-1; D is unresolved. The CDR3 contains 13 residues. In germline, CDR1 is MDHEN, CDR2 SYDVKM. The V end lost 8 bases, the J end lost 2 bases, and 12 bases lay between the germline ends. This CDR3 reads CASGRHPNTEAFF. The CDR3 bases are TGTGCCAGCGGCCGTCACCCAAACACTGAAGCTTTCTTT. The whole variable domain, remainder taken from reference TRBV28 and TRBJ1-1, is DVKVTQSSRYLVKRTGEKVFLECVQDMDHENMFWYRQDPGLGLRLIYFSYDVKMKEKGDIPEGYSVSREKKERFSLILESASTNQTSMYLCASGRHPNTEAFFGQGTRLTVV.

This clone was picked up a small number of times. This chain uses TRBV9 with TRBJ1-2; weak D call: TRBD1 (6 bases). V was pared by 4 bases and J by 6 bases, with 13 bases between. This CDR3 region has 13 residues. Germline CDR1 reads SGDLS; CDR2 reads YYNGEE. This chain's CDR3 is CASSPRGADGYTF. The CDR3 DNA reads TGTGCCAGCAGCCCCCGGGGGGCCGATGGCTACACCTTC.